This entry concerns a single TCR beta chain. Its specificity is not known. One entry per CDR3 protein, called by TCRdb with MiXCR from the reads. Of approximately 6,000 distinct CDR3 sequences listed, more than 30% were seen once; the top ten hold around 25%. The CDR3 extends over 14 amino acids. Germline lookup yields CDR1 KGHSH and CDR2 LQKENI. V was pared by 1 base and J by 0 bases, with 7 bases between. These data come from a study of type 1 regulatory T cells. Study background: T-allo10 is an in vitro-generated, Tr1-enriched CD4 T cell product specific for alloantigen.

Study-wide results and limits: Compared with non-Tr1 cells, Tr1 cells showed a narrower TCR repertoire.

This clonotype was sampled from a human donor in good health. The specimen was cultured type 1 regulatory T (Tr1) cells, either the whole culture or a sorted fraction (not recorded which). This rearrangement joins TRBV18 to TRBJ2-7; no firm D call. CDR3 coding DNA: TGTGCCAGCTCACCACGGGCCGCCTCCTACGAGCAGTACTTC. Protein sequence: CASSPRAASYEQYF.